Presented here are 4 T cell receptor beta chains from one specimen sequenced in a study of blood T cells in healthy people across ages. PCR was performed a second time for about 7 to 11 cycles using a sample-barcoded 5' primer and a J-beta primer mix. A single record per CDR3 protein comes from TCRdb applying MiXCR to the 5' RACE reads. Of about 760,000 distinct CDR3 sequences detected, around three fifths appear once; the ten largest clones hold 20% to 30%. The source material was blood. Receptor source: a man aged 35-49 years in good health.

There are a few counts of this clonotype. The chain recombines TRBV5-1 with TRBJ2-1; TRBD2 matches at 12 bases. Germline loops: CDR1 SGHRS, CDR2 YFSETQ. The CDR3 runs to 16 residues. After removal of 4 bases from V and 6 bases from J, the junction contained 8 bases not matched to a gene. The CDR3 spells CASSPPPSGGANEQFF. The CDR3 DNA follows: TGCGCCAGCAGCCCGCCCCCTAGCGGGGGGGCCAATGAGCAGTTCTTC.

V and J are TRBV12-3 or TRBV12-4 and TRBJ2-5; 7 bases are a match to TRBD1. This CDR3 comprises 14 residues. V lost 5 bases to trimming and J lost 0 bases; unmatched junction nucleotides: 3. CDR3 sequence (DNA): TGTGCCAGCAGTGATGGACAGGACCAAGAGACCCAGTACTTC. Protein product: CASSDGQDQETQYF.

The chain is built from TRBV25-1 and TRBJ2-3; possibly TRBD2 for D (6 bases). V was clipped by 7 bases and J by 4 bases, with 15 bases between them. CDR1 is MGHDK and CDR2 is SYGVNS in the germline V gene. This CDR3 has 14 amino acids. In DNA, the CDR3 is TGTGCCAGCACCGGGGTGCGGGGTTCAGATACGCAGTATTTT. This gives the protein CASTGVRGSDTQYF.

This clonotype was counted between two and nine times. The gene calls are TRBV14 and TRBJ2-3, with 11 bases matching TRBD2. Trimming took 4 bases from V and 0 from J; bases not matched to a gene: 3. The CDR3 runs to 16 residues. Germline CDR1 SGHDN, CDR2 FVKESK. Written as DNA, the CDR3 is TGTGCCAGCAGCCCTCTAGCGGGGGGCAGCACAGATACGCAGTATTTT. Protein product: CASSPLAGGSTDTQYF.